The 27 T cell receptor beta chains reported below all come from one sample, sequenced in a study of T cell responses to AZD1222 COVID-19 vaccine. TCRdb keeps only in-frame clones here, not all; method: immunoSEQ multiplex PCR. The sample shows about 88,000 clones, around 90% of them seen only once. Sequenced here: peripheral blood, sampled 28 days after the second AZD1222 dose. The origin of the receptors is an adult who received the AZD1222 COVID-19 vaccine.

The table lists this clone with a count of one. The genes are TRBV7-9 and TRBJ2-7; D might be TRBD1 (5 bases). CDR3 size: 14 residues. Between the trimmed V and J ends, which lost 0 bases and 5 bases, there was a span of 11 bases. Germline values: CDR1 SEHNR, CDR2 FQNEAQ (reference sequence). For the CDR3, the DNA is TGTGCCAGCAGCTTAGCAGGGGCTCCCAACGAGCAGTACTTC. Protein: CASSLAGAPNEQYF. Full variable domain (rest looked up from reference TRBV7-9 and TRBJ2-7): DTGVSQNPRHKITKRGQNVTFRCDPISEHNRLYWYRQTLGQGPEFLTYFQNEAQLEKSRLLSDRFSAERPKGSFSTLEIQRTEQGDSAMYLCASSLAGAPNEQYFGPGTRLTVT.

The chain has TRBV2 and TRBJ1-6, with D maybe TRBD1 (5 bases). Trimming stripped 6 bases from V and 7 bases from J, with 19 bases between. This CDR3 is built from 16 residues. Germline CDR1 reads SNHLY; CDR2 reads FYNNEI. CDR3 protein: CASRRWGLSGNSPLHF. CDR3 DNA sequence: TGTGCCAGCAGACGCTGGGGACTATCGGGAAATTCACCCCTCCACTTT.

The chain couples TRBV5-1 to TRBJ2-6, with D uncertain. V dropped 0 bases and J dropped 0 bases, with 7 bases sitting between them. Looked up from germline, CDR1 is SGHRS and CDR2 is YFSETQ. The CDR3 spans 16 residues. The CDR3 loop is CASSLGANSGANVLTF. The CDR3 bases are TGCGCCAGCAGCTTGGGAGCTAACTCTGGGGCCAACGTCCTGACTTTC.

The V call is TRBV19, the J call TRBJ1-2, with 7 nucleotides matching TRBD1. There are 14 residues in the CDR3. CDR1 LNHDA and CDR2 SQIVND come from the germline V gene (reference sequence). V was pared by 5 bases and J by 5 bases, with 8 bases of the junction left unmatched. In DNA form, the CDR3 reads TGTGCCAGTAGTGCCCCGGGACAGCGATATGGCTACACCTTC. Protein: CASSAPGQRYGYTF.

The chain is built from TRBV6-2 or TRBV6-3 and TRBJ1-1, with a weak D call TRBD1 (5 bases). V lost 2 bases, J lost 1 base, and 11 bases lay in between. CDR3 size: 15 residues. Germline CDR1 and CDR2: MNHEY and SVGEGT. DNA of the CDR3: TGTGCCAGCAGTTACCGGGGCGCGGGGAACACTGAAGCTTTCTTT. Translated, it gives CASSYRGAGNTEAFF.

The chain combines TRBV18 with TRBJ2-2; the D is unclear. The CDR3 has 13 amino acids. Looked up from germline, CDR1 is KGHSH and CDR2 is LQKENI. V lost 3 bases and J lost 8, with 10 bases in between. CDR3 sequence: CASSPDHLGELFF. The CDR3 DNA is TGTGCCAGCTCACCCGACCACCTTGGGGAGCTGTTTTTT.

The count of this clone is one. The rearrangement uses TRBV5-6 and TRBJ2-1, with 7 nucleotides matching TRBD1. V dropped 1 base and J dropped 2; count of bases not matched to a gene: 0. From germline, CDR1 is SGHDT and CDR2 YYEEEE. The CDR3 is 14 amino acids. In DNA form, the CDR3 reads TGTGCCAGCAGCTTGAGGGGGCCCTACAATGAGCAGTTCTTC. It yields the protein CASSLRGPYNEQFF.

This clone was found once. The chain employs TRBV2 and TRBJ1-5; D is uncertain. Trimming left V 4 bases short and J 3 bases short, with 10 bases between. From germline, CDR1 is SNHLY and CDR2 FYNNEI. The CDR3 runs 14 residues. The CDR3 protein is CASSGGLINQPQHF. The CDR3 bases are TGTGCCAGCAGTGGAGGACTGATCAATCAGCCCCAGCATTTT. Based on the CDR3 plus reference TRBV2 and TRBJ1-5, the full variable domain is EPEVTQTPSHQVTQMGQEVILRCVPISNHLYFYWYRQILGQKVEFLVSFYNNEISEKSEIFDDQFSVERPDGSNFTLKIRSTKLEDSAMYFCASSGGLINQPQHFGDGTRLSIL.

The chain recombines TRBV19 with TRBJ2-6; D is unresolved. Germline assignment: CDR1 LNHDA and CDR2 SQIVND (reference sequence). Trimming removed 7 bases from V and 1 base from J, with 8 bases in between. The CDR3 is made up of 14 amino acids. This chain's CDR3 is CASTARSGANVLTF. CDR3 DNA sequence: TGTGCCAGTACTGCTAGATCTGGGGCCAACGTCCTGACTTTC.

This clone was counted between two and nine times. The rearrangement joins TRBV19 to TRBJ1-4; 11 positions agree with TRBD1. With 7 bases clipped from V and 4 bases from J, the junction kept 8 bases outside the gene matches. Germline CDR1 reads LNHDA; CDR2 reads SQIVND (reference sequence). The CDR3 has 16 residues. CDR3 DNA sequence: TGTGCCAGTACCCTCGGACAGGGGGCTGGTAATGAAAAACTGTTTTTT. Its translation is CASTLGQGAGNEKLFF.

V usage is TRBV11-3 and J usage is TRBJ2-3; no firm D call. Looked up from germline, CDR1 is SGHNT and CDR2 is YENEEA. This CDR3 is built from 13 residues. Trimming stripped 2 bases from V and 4 bases from J, with 7 bases between. The CDR3: CASSLSQSDTQYF. As DNA, the CDR3 is TGTGCCAGCAGCTTAAGCCAGTCAGATACGCAGTATTTT.

The rearrangement links TRBV11-1 to TRBJ1-2; D gene unclear. Germline CDR1 and CDR2: SGHAT and FQDESV (reference sequence). This CDR3 has 13 residues. Trimming took off 7 bases at V and 4 bases at J, with 13 bases between the two ends. This CDR3 is CASTQPGSYGYTF. In DNA form, the CDR3 reads TGTGCCAGCACCCAACCTGGCAGCTATGGCTACACCTTC. The full variable domain, rest sourced from reference TRBV11-1 and TRBJ1-2, is EAEVAQSPRYKITEKSQAVAFWCDPISGHATLYWYRQILGQGPELLVQFQDESVVDDSQLPKDRFSAERLKGVDSTLKIQPAELGDSAMYLCASTQPGSYGYTFGSGTRLTVV.

This chain uses TRBV18 with TRBJ2-1; D might be TRBD1 or TRBD2, each matching 5 bases. The CDR3 is made up of 13 amino acids. CDR1 and CDR2 (germline): KGHSH, LQKENI. Trimming pared 4 bases from V and 4 bases from J, leaving 8 bases between. The CDR3 DNA follows: TGTGCCAGCTCACTCGGGGCTTACAATGAGCAGTTCTTC. Amino acids: CASSLGAYNEQFF.

The V gene is TRBV6-5, the J gene TRBJ2-1, with D maybe TRBD2 (5 bases). The germline V and J ends were trimmed by 8 bases and 0 bases, with 11 bases remaining between them. This CDR3 spans 14 amino acids. Germline lookup yields CDR1 MNHEY and CDR2 SVGAGI. The CDR3 protein is CASGPSGSYNEQFF. CDR3 coding DNA: TGTGCCAGCGGACCCAGCGGCTCCTACAATGAGCAGTTCTTC.

V gene TRBV7-2 combines with J gene TRBJ1-5; tentative D call: TRBD1 (5 bases). The CDR3 sequence is 14 residues long. Germline V CDR1 and CDR2: SGHTA, FQGNSA. The V and J ends lost 2 bases and 6 bases respectively, with 11 bases between them. The chain's CDR3 is CASSLLPGLQPQHF. CDR3 DNA: TGTGCCAGCAGCTTACTGCCGGGGCTTCAGCCCCAGCATTTT. The whole variable domain, filled in from reference TRBV7-2 and TRBJ1-5, reads GAGVSQSPSNKVTEKGKDVELRCDPISGHTALYWYRQSLGQGLEFLIYFQGNSAPDKSGLPSDRFSAERTGGSVSTLTIQRTQQEDSAVYLCASSLLPGLQPQHFGDGTRLSIL.

This clone was detected only once. A read error may produce the germline difference seen at one junction end. V gene TRBV7-9 combines with J gene TRBJ2-1; TRBD2 agrees at 7 bases. This CDR3 region has 15 residues. Germline CDR1 and CDR2: SEHNR and FQNEAQ (reference sequence). The CDR3 nucleotides are TGTGCCAGCACCTTACCCAAAGCGGGGTACAATGAGCAGTTCTTC. Protein sequence: CASTLPKAGYNEQFF. Looking up the rest from reference TRBV7-9 and TRBJ2-1 gives the full variable domain: DTGVSQNPRHKITKRGQNVTFRCDPISEHNRLYWYRQTLGQGPEFLTYFQNEAQLEKSRLLSDRFSAERPKGSFSTLEIQRTEQGDSAMYLCASTLPKAGYNEQFFGPGTRLTVL.

Comments on this clone: Other DNA sequences in the same sample also yield this CDR3. V gene TRBV19 combines with J gene TRBJ1-1; 12 nucleotides match TRBD1. Looked up from germline, CDR1 is LNHDA and CDR2 is SQIVND (reference sequence). After removal of 5 bases from V and 5 bases from J, the junction contained 3 bases not matched to a gene. This CDR3 has 14 amino acids. The DNA of the CDR3 is TGTGCCAGTAGTCCGGGACAGGGGGCGACTGAAGCTTTCTTT. Its translation is CASSPGQGATEAFF.

This rearrangement joins TRBV10-1 to TRBJ1-1; possible D gene TRBD1, 6 bases. Trimming pared 5 bases from V and 2 bases from J, leaving 12 bases between. The CDR3 runs to 14 residues. The V gene's germline CDR1 is WNHNN and CDR2 SYGVQD (reference sequence). The DNA of the CDR3 is TGCGCCAGCAGTAACGACAGGCTTAACACTGAAGCTTTCTTT. Amino acids: CASSNDRLNTEAFF.

The gene calls are TRBV7-9 and TRBJ1-6; D not resolved. The CDR3 runs to 14 residues. Per the germline V gene, CDR1 is SEHNR and CDR2 is FQNEAQ (reference sequence). The germline V and J ends were trimmed by 5 bases and 10 bases, with 15 bases remaining between them. DNA of the CDR3: TGTGCCAGCAGCCCCCTTCGGGCGGACTCACCCCTCCACTTT. Amino acids: CASSPLRADSPLHF.

J is TRBJ2-3 and V is TRBV18; D possibly corresponds to TRBD2 (6 bases). Trimming took off 0 bases at V and 0 bases at J, with 7 bases between the two ends. This CDR3 contains 15 residues. CDR1 is KGHSH and CDR2 is LQKENI in the germline V gene. Here the CDR3 DNA reads TGTGCCAGCTCACCACCGGGACTGAGCACAGATACGCAGTATTTT. Translated, it gives CASSPPGLSTDTQYF.

J is TRBJ2-1 and V is TRBV30; 7 bases are shared with TRBD1. V shed 1 base, J shed 8 bases, and the junction held 8 bases outside the gene matches. The length of the CDR3 is 14 residues. CDR1 and CDR2 from the germline V gene are GTSNPN and SVGIG (reference sequence). Here the CDR3 reads CAWSAGTVTYEQFF. The CDR3 DNA follows: TGTGCCTGGAGTGCCGGGACAGTAACGTATGAGCAGTTCTTC.

The chain is built from TRBV5-1 and TRBJ2-3, with a possible D match to TRBD2 (6 bases). V shed 4 bases and J shed 0 bases, with 21 bases lying between them. CDR3 length: 18 amino acids. Germline-derived CDR1 and CDR2 are SGHRS and YFSETQ. CDR3: CASSRWDFPLTSTDTQYF. The CDR3 DNA reads TGCGCCAGCAGCCGTTGGGACTTTCCTTTAACTAGCACAGATACGCAGTATTTT. The complete variable domain, with remaining parts taken from reference TRBV5-1 and TRBJ2-3, reads KAGVTQTPRYLIKTRGQQVTLSCSPISGHRSVSWYQQTPGQGLQFLFEYFSETQRNKGNFPGRFSGRQFSNSRSEMNVSTLELGDSALYLCASSRWDFPLTSTDTQYFGPGTRLTVL.

The chain has TRBV6-5 and TRBJ2-7; D perhaps matches TRBD2 (6 bases). The CDR3 is made up of 15 amino acids. Germline V CDR1 and CDR2: MNHEY, SVGAGI. Deletions cut 4 bases from V and 6 bases from J, with 19 bases between. The CDR3 DNA sequence: TGTGCCAGCAGTTTGAACTACCAAGCGGGCATCGAGCAGTACTTC. This sequence encodes CASSLNYQAGIEQYF.

This clone appeared many times. The CDR3 DNA is TGCGCCAGCAGCCCGGCTCAGGGAAACACTGAAGCTTTCTTT. This gives the protein CASSPAQGNTEAFF. V and J are TRBV5-1 and TRBJ1-1, with D maybe TRBD1 (5 bases). The V gene lost 4 bases and the J gene lost 2 bases, with 12 bases spanning the gap. Germline V gives CDR1 SGHRS, CDR2 YFSETQ. The CDR3 contains 14 residues.

Comment on this clone: The junction departs from the called germline gene at one end, perhaps through a read error. Here the CDR3 DNA reads TGTGCCAACAGTGATGGGGCCGGAAACACCATATATTTT. Translation gives CANSDGAGNTIYF. The genes are TRBV6-1 and TRBJ1-3; D might be TRBD1 (5 bases). Germline CDR1 is MNHNS and CDR2 is SASEGT. This CDR3 comprises 13 residues.

This chain connects TRBV2 to TRBJ1-4; TRBD1 matches at 11 bases. V trimming: 7 bases; J trimming: 1 base; junction bases outside the gene matches: 2. The CDR3 contains 15 residues. CDR1 is SNHLY, CDR2 FYNNEI, per germline. DNA of the CDR3: TGTGCCAGCATGGGACAGGGGGTAACTAATGAAAAACTGTTTTTT. Translating gives CASMGQGVTNEKLFF.

The chain combines TRBV5-4 with TRBJ2-1; TRBD2 matches 9 bases. This CDR3 comprises 15 residues. CDR1 SGHNT and CDR2 YYREEE come from the germline V gene (reference sequence). The V and J ends lost 3 bases and 7 bases, in that order; junction bases with no gene match: 8. Here the CDR3 DNA reads TGTGCCAGCAGCTGGGAAGCGGGGGGCCTAAATGAGCAGTTCTTC. As protein: CASSWEAGGLNEQFF.